This T cell receptor (beta chain) was identified during a study of radiation and T cells in renal cell carcinoma. The table came from immunoSEQ multiplex PCR; TCRdb's copy has only in-frame clones and leaves some out. The sample lists 140,000 or so clones, 88% occurring once. General study results and limits: Baseline intratumoral clonotype presence is unknown without pretreatment biopsies. In blood, top tumor clones expanded by 2 weeks, shrinking by 4.

Regarding time point: baseline pretreatment blood. Described treatment: 15 Gy SBRT to primary tumor, nephrectomy 4 weeks later. After SBRT, blood was collected at 2 and 4 weeks, plus baseline. The patient's renal cell carcinoma had clear cell pathology. Points on this clone: Its specificity is not known.

There are 15 residues in the CDR3. Germline CDR1 reads MNHNY; CDR2 reads SVGAGI (reference sequence). Trimming at V came to 6 bases and at J to 3 bases, leaving 9 bases not matched to a gene. This sequence joins TRBV6-6 and TRBJ2-7; TRBD1 matches 9 bases. The source was blood, collected from a patient whose treatment included radiotherapy and nephrectomy. This sequence originates from a woman between 45 and 60 years old with renal cell carcinoma. As DNA, the CDR3 is TGTGCCAGCAGAGATTCGGGGACAGGGAGCTACGAGCAGTACTTC. It specifies CASRDSGTGSYEQYF.